The 21 T cell receptor beta chains reported below all come from one sample, sequenced in a study of neurological immune-mediated disorders. TCRdb re-called the 5' RACE reads with MiXCR, one entry per CDR3 protein. The sample yields 65,000 to 90,000 distinct CDR3 sequences, under 13% seen once. Sequencing was done on a sample of PBMCs. These receptor sequences come from a man aged 35 to 55 in good health.

This clonotype was recorded at least ten times. CDR3 nucleotide sequence: TGCGCCAGCAGCTCAAGAACTAGCGGACGCGCGGGGACAGATACGCAGTATTTT. As protein: CASSSRTSGRAGTDTQYF. The V gene is TRBV5-1, the J gene TRBJ2-3; 8 nucleotides agree with TRBD2. Germline CDR1 reads SGHRS; CDR2 reads YFSETQ. The CDR3 contains 18 residues. The V segment lost 3 bases and the J segment 3 bases; nucleotides outside the gene matches: 15.

This clonotype was counted at least ten times. The chain has TRBV20-1 and TRBJ2-1; D is unclear. The V and J ends lost 5 bases and 0 bases respectively, with 14 bases between them. Germline values: CDR1 DFQATT, CDR2 SNEGSKA (reference sequence). The CDR3 totals 15 residues. The chain's CDR3 is CSAVSRAVSYNEQFF. The DNA for the CDR3 is TGCAGTGCTGTCTCCCGGGCGGTCTCCTACAATGAGCAGTTCTTC.

This clonotype was seen many times. The chain recombines TRBV20-1 with TRBJ2-2; TRBD2 aligns across 10 bases. The CDR3 is made up of 16 amino acids. The V gene end was trimmed by 0 bases and the J gene end by 4 bases; junction bases not matched to a gene: 5. Per germline, CDR1 DFQATT and CDR2 SNEGSKA (reference sequence). This chain's CDR3 is CSARDLAGVLTGELFF. CDR3 coding DNA: TGCAGTGCTAGAGACCTAGCGGGAGTCCTCACCGGGGAGCTGTTTTTT.

This clonotype occurred many times. The chain links TRBV7-2 to TRBJ1-5; 11 bases fit TRBD1. The CDR3 sequence is 15 residues long. Germline V gene data show CDR1 as SGHTA and CDR2 as FQGNSA. V lost 5 bases, J lost 5 bases, and 5 bases stayed unmatched. CDR3 sequence: CASSEGQGVYQPQHF. The CDR3 DNA is TGTGCCAGCAGCGAGGGACAGGGGGTTTATCAGCCCCAGCATTTT.

This clonotype was seen repeatedly, ten times or more. The genes are TRBV11-2 and TRBJ2-7; 9 bases fit TRBD1. This CDR3 comprises 15 residues. CDR1 and CDR2 from the germline V gene are SGHAT and FQNNGV. Trimming removed 4 bases from V and 0 bases from J; junction bases left unmatched: 4. The CDR3 loop is CASSSGTGFSYEQYF. In nucleotides, the CDR3 is TGTGCCAGCAGCTCCGGGACAGGGTTCTCCTACGAGCAGTACTTC.

This clonotype has ten or more counts. The junction shows a germline mismatch at one end, possibly a read error. The chain is built from TRBV9 and TRBJ2-2, with D possibly being TRBD1 (6 bases). This CDR3 has 14 residues. Germline lookup yields CDR1 SGDLS and CDR2 YYNGEE. CDR3: CASSAQGNAGELFF. DNA for the CDR3: TGTGCCAGCAGCGCTCAGGGGAACGCCGGGGAGCTGTTTTTT.

The sample holds many counts of this clonotype. The chain joins TRBV27 to TRBJ2-7; D uncertain. Germline V gene lookup returns CDR1 MNHEY and CDR2 SMNVEV (reference sequence). V lost 3 bases and J 4 bases, leaving 13 bases between the germline ends. The CDR3 has 14 amino acids. In nucleotides, the CDR3 is TGTGCCAGCAGTTTCTCACCCTTAGGGTACGAGCAGTACTTC. The encoded protein is CASSFSPLGYEQYF.

By share, this clonotype ranks as medium-sized (0.01 to 0.1%). V is TRBV12-3 or TRBV12-4 and J is TRBJ2-3, with no clear D. There are 14 residues in the CDR3. Deletions cut 0 bases from V and 0 bases from J, with 4 bases between. Here the CDR3 reads CASSLAQSTDTQYF. Written as DNA, the CDR3 is TGTGCCAGCAGTTTAGCACAGAGCACAGATACGCAGTATTTT.

This clonotype was picked up many times. Here the CDR3 reads CRFSTGELFF. The CDR3 DNA sequence: TGCAGGTTCTCCACCGGGGAGCTGTTTTTT. This chain connects TRBV20-1 to TRBJ2-2; no clear D. The CDR3 totals 10 residues. CDR1 is DFQATT and CDR2 is SNEGSKA in the germline V gene (reference sequence).

This clonotype was seen many times. This chain connects TRBV5-1 to TRBJ2-5; 8 nucleotides align to TRBD2. V dropped 4 bases and J dropped 5; count of bases not matched to a gene: 7. Germline assignment: CDR1 SGHRS and CDR2 YFSETQ. The CDR3 sequence is 14 residues long. The CDR3 DNA follows: TGCGCCAGCAGCCCAGGACTAGCCAGGGAGACCCAGTACTTC. Protein sequence: CASSPGLARETQYF.

This clonotype was recorded many times. The chain is built from TRBV12-3 or TRBV12-4 and TRBJ2-1, with 11 bases that match TRBD2. Losses at the gene ends were 6 bases for V and 7 bases for J; bases not matched to a gene: 5. The CDR3 sequence is 14 residues long. CDR3 residues: CASRIAGGLNEQFF. In DNA, the CDR3 is TGTGCCAGCAGAATAGCGGGGGGGTTAAATGAGCAGTTCTTC.

This clonotype was detected many times. V and J are TRBV5-1 and TRBJ2-1; 8 bases are shared with TRBD2. CDR1 is SGHRS, CDR2 YFSETQ, per germline. Unmatched junction bases numbered 7, after V lost 0 bases and J lost 8 bases. CDR3 length equals 15 residues. CDR3 in DNA: TGCGCCAGCAGCTTGGAAAGCGGGAGTAACTATGAGCAGTTCTTC. Protein product: CASSLESGSNYEQFF.

This clonotype occurred many times. The genes are TRBV2 and TRBJ2-7; D not resolved. Germline loops: CDR1 SNHLY, CDR2 FYNNEI. This CDR3 is 13 amino acids long. V was trimmed by 3 bases and J by 3 bases, leaving 9 bases between them. The CDR3 bases are TGTGCCAGCAGTGACAGGACCCTCTACGAGCAGTACTTC. It yields the protein CASSDRTLYEQYF.

This clonotype has a count of ten or more. This chain uses TRBV6-5 with TRBJ2-7, with 8 bases identical to TRBD1. CDR3 length: 16 amino acids. Germline CDR1 MNHEY, CDR2 SVGAGI. Trimming cost V 0 bases and J 3 bases; bases outside gene matches: 7. The CDR3, as DNA: TGTGCCAGCAGTTACTCGAATCCGGACAGGGTCTACGAGCAGTACTTC. Translation: CASSYSNPDRVYEQYF.

This clonotype was found many times. The chain uses TRBV29-1 and TRBJ2-2; D call uncertain. In germline, CDR1 is SQVTM, CDR2 ANQGSEA. The CDR3 is made up of 13 amino acids. Trimming took off 8 bases at V and 8 bases at J, with 18 bases between the two ends. CDR3 nucleotide sequence: TGCAGCTCAACCGTGGCCGCTTCGGGGGAGCTGTTTTTT. Protein: CSSTVAASGELFF.

In its sample, this clonotype was seen many times. The chain links TRBV3-1 to TRBJ2-7; unclear D gene. From germline, CDR1 is LGHDT and CDR2 YNNKEL (reference sequence). The CDR3 sequence is 12 residues long. V lost 3 bases and J 2 bases, leaving 5 bases between the germline ends. This chain's CDR3 is CASSHGTYEQYF. The CDR3 DNA reads TGTGCCAGCAGCCACGGAACCTACGAGCAGTACTTC.

At least ten counts were recorded for this clonotype. This rearrangement joins TRBV18 to TRBJ1-1; the D is unclear. CDR3 length: 15 amino acids. From germline, CDR1 is KGHSH and CDR2 LQKENI. V gave up 6 bases and J gave up 6 bases, with 20 bases separating them. This CDR3 is CASSRESPSAAEAFF. Written as DNA, the CDR3 is TGTGCCAGCTCTCGAGAGAGTCCGAGTGCCGCTGAAGCTTTCTTT.

This clonotype has at least ten counts. The rearrangement joins TRBV20-1 to TRBJ1-5, with D possibly TRBD1 on 6 matching bases. The germline gives CDR1 DFQATT, CDR2 SNEGSKA (reference sequence). The CDR3 consists of 14 residues. Trimming removed 6 bases at V and 5 bases at J, with 17 bases between. The CDR3 nucleotides read TGCAGTGCCTCGTCGGGGGGCATAGATCAGCCCCAGCATTTT. This codes for CSASSGGIDQPQHF.

This clonotype was recorded many times. CDR3 sequence: CASSLGGYSNQPQHF. The DNA for the CDR3 is TGTGCCAGCAGCTTAGGGGGCTATAGCAATCAGCCCCAGCATTTT. The chain joins TRBV7-2 to TRBJ1-5, with D tentatively TRBD1 (5 bases). The germline gives CDR1 SGHTA, CDR2 FQGNSA. This CDR3 is 15 amino acids long. The ends were cut back, 1 base at V and 0 bases at J, with 7 bases in the middle.

This clonotype has at least ten counts. The J gene is TRBJ1-3, the V gene TRBV12-3 or TRBV12-4; D may be TRBD1 (6 bases). Trimming cost V 3 bases and J 0 bases, with 12 bases left between them. The CDR3 runs to 16 residues. The CDR3 loop reads CASSFWTDRSGNTIYF. The CDR3, as DNA: TGTGCCAGCAGTTTTTGGACAGACCGCTCTGGAAACACCATATATTTT.

The sample holds many counts of this clonotype. This sequence joins TRBV28 and TRBJ1-4, with 8 bases matching TRBD1. From germline, CDR1 is MDHEN and CDR2 SYDVKM. With 5 bases clipped from V and 8 bases from J, the junction kept 10 bases outside the gene matches. The CDR3 has 15 residues. CDR3 in amino acids: CASSPLDRVGEKLFF. Written as DNA, the CDR3 is TGTGCCAGCAGTCCCTTGGACAGGGTGGGCGAAAAACTGTTTTTT.